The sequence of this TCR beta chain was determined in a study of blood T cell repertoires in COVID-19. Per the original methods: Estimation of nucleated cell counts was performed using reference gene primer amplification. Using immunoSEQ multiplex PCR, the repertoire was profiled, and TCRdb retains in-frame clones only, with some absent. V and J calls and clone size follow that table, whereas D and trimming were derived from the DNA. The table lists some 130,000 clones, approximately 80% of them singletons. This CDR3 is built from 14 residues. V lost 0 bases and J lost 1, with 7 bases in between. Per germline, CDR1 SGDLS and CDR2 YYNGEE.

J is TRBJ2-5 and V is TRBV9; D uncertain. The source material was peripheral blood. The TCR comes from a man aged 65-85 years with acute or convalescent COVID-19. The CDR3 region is CASSVAEVQETQYF. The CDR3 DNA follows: TGTGCCAGCAGCGTAGCTGAGGTCCAAGAGACCCAGTACTTC. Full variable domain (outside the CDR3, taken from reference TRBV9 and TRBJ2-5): DSGVTQTPKHLITATGQRVTLRCSPRSGDLSVYWYQQSLDQGLQFLIQYYNGEERAKGNILERFSAQQFPDLHSELNLSSLELGDSALYFCASSVAEVQETQYFGPGTRLLVL.